A selection of T cell receptor beta chains follows, all from one sample in a study of blood T cell repertoires in COVID-19. Produced via immunoSEQ multiplex PCR; TCRdb's table is partial and in-frame only. The data show 180,000 or so clones, with about 85% seen just once and over 7.5% held by the top ten. Input material: peripheral blood. The receptors originated from a woman of 80 years or more with acute or convalescent COVID-19. CDR3s leave out the opening cysteine and the closing phenylalanine or tryptophan. The D gene is left open where the match is weak.

v_gene	j_gene	d_gene	CDR3aa
TRBV9	TRBJ2-2	.	ASSTNTGELF
TRBV6-5	TRBJ1-2	.	ASSYGGANYGYT
TRBV28	TRBJ1-1	.	ASSSAGGGILNTEAF
TRBV11-2	TRBJ1-5	.	ASSLLSNQPQH
TRBV30	TRBJ1-2	TRBD1	AWSSGTGVGYT
TRBV5-4	TRBJ1-3	.	ASSSPGAGNTIY
TRBV6-5	TRBJ1-5	TRBD1	ASRRTGDNQPQH
TRBV5-4	TRBJ2-5	TRBD1	ASSSRDRVQETQY
TRBV30	TRBJ1-1	TRBD1	AWEGQMNTEAF
TRBV30	TRBJ1-5	.	AWSVSGVRYQPQH
TRBV6-5	TRBJ2-2	.	ASSYSVGAGGELF
TRBV7-8	TRBJ2-7	TRBD2	ASSERLAGPSYEQY
TRBV6-1	TRBJ2-3	TRBD1	ASSERPGQGFVDTQY
TRBV28	TRBJ1-1	TRBD1	ASRKQGADTEAF